This T cell receptor (beta chain) is drawn from a study of blood T cell repertoires in COVID-19. Study at large: T cells, B-cell-depleted T cells, or PBMCs provided the cDNA or gDNA that served as material.

Sequencing used immunoSEQ multiplex PCR; TCRdb keeps in-frame clones, though not all of them. The repertoire has around 200,000 clones, approximately 86% of them found once; the top ten carry 3.5% to 5.5%. The germline V gene has CDR1 MGHDK and CDR2 SYGVNS. The V gene lost 3 bases and the J gene lost 0 bases, with 11 bases spanning the gap. The CDR3 spans 15 residues. This sequence originates from a woman in her thirties who had been exposed to COVID-19. The sequenced sample consisted of PBMCs or T cells enriched from blood (not recorded which). V is TRBV25-1 and J is TRBJ1-1, with D possibly TRBD1 on 6 matching bases. The CDR3 reads CASSEIGDMNTEAFF. CDR3 DNA sequence: TGTGCCAGCAGTGAGATAGGGGACATGAACACTGAAGCTTTCTTT.